The 23 T cell receptor beta chains presented below share a single source sample, sequenced in a study of blood T cells in healthy people across ages. Primers used in a second PCR of about 7 to 12 cycles were a sample-barcoded 5' primer and a J-beta primer mix. MiXCR, run by TCRdb on the 5' RACE reads, gives a single entry per CDR3 protein. The data show 550,000 to 650,000 distinct CDR3 sequences, 25% to 30% seen once. Material for sequencing was blood. These receptors originate from a woman aged 80 or over in good health.

Worth noting for this clonotype: One base away lies a much larger clone, so this may be a sequencing read error. The CDR3: CSARIQADAQYF. Written as DNA, the CDR3 is TGCAGCGCCCGAATACAGGCAGATGCGCAGTATTTT. This chain connects TRBV29-1 to TRBJ2-3; TRBD1 might be the D (5 bases). This CDR3 is built from 12 residues. The germline V gene has CDR1 SQVTM and CDR2 ANQGSEA.

With respect to this clonotype: Without the conserved terminal phenylalanine or tryptophan, this CDR3 likely stems from a read error. The CDR3 reads CASSLGGRSTDVQYS. As DNA, the CDR3 is TGTGCCAGCAGTTTGGGGGGCCGTAGCACAGATGTGCAGTATTCT. This sequence joins TRBV12-3 or TRBV12-4 and TRBJ2-3; D is tentatively TRBD1 or TRBD2 (6 bases each). The V gene lost 3 bases and the J gene lost 11 bases, with 21 bases spanning the gap. The CDR3 is made up of 15 amino acids.

A few counts support this clonotype. The chain combines TRBV10-3 with TRBJ2-2; possibly TRBD1 or TRBD2 for D (5 bases each). This CDR3 region has 17 residues. V lost 0 bases to trimming and J lost 1 base, with 12 bases between them. Germline lookup yields CDR1 ENHRY and CDR2 SYGVKD. This CDR3 reads CAISESSGRLNTGELFF. The CDR3 nucleotides read TGTGCCATCAGTGAGTCGTCGGGGCGTTTGAACACCGGGGAGCTGTTTTTT.

This clonotype was seen many times. The rearrangement uses TRBV12-3 or TRBV12-4 and TRBJ1-2; D is possibly TRBD1 (5 bases). There are 14 residues in the CDR3. Trimming cost V 1 base and J 3 bases, with 9 bases left between them. The DNA for the CDR3 is TGTGCCAGCAGTTTAGGTGCCAGGGACTATGGCTACACCTTC. It encodes CASSLGARDYGYTF.

This clonotype came up many times. The chain employs TRBV11-3 and TRBJ2-5; TRBD2 is a possible D gene (5 bases). Trimming stripped 5 bases from V and 7 bases from J, with 17 bases between. CDR1 and CDR2 from the germline V gene are SGHNT and YENEEA. This CDR3 comprises 14 residues. The CDR3: CASSPSRGIRTQYF. For the CDR3, the DNA is TGTGCCAGCAGCCCCTCCCGGGGAATCCGGACCCAGTACTTC.

V is TRBV5-6 and J is TRBJ1-5; 9 bases map to TRBD1. Germline V gene sequence: CDR1 SGHDT, CDR2 YYEEEE. V shed 2 bases and J 2 bases; nucleotides not matched to a gene: 5. This CDR3 contains 16 residues. CDR3 region: CASSLQGAPGNQPQHF. CDR3 DNA: TGTGCCAGCAGCTTACAGGGGGCGCCCGGCAATCAGCCCCAGCATTTT.

The V gene is TRBV28, the J gene TRBJ1-5; no clear D. The CDR3 length is 13 residues. Between the trimmed V and J ends, which lost 7 bases and 8 bases, there was a span of 15 bases. In germline, CDR1 is MDHEN, CDR2 SYDVKM. For the CDR3, the DNA is TGTGCCAGCACCTCCCCAGGCGGTGAGCCCCAGCATTTT. This sequence encodes CASTSPGGEPQHF.

This clonotype was seen a few times. This chain links TRBV7-2 with TRBJ1-2; tentative D call: TRBD1 (6 bases). Trimming took off 1 base at V and 7 bases at J, with 13 bases between the two ends. This CDR3 is built from 14 residues. Germline loops: CDR1 SGHTA, CDR2 FQGNSA. CDR3 DNA sequence: TGTGCCAGCAGCTTAGAACCAGGGGCGCCTGGCTACACCTTC. This translates into CASSLEPGAPGYTF.

This clonotype was seen ten or more times. This sequence joins TRBV20-1 and TRBJ2-4; 11 bases are a match to TRBD2. Germline V gene data show CDR1 as DFQATT and CDR2 as SNEGSKA (reference sequence). J was trimmed by 0 bases and V by 6 bases; bases with no gene match: 10. The CDR3 totals 17 residues. In nucleotides, the CDR3 is TGCAGTGCGCGGCCGGGACTAGCGGAGCTAGCCAAAAACATTCAGTACTTC. Translated, it gives CSARPGLAELAKNIQYF.

For this clonotype: This may come from a read error, since a much larger clone is one base off. This sequence joins TRBV7-9 and TRBJ1-1, with D possibly being TRBD1 (6 bases). This CDR3 spans 14 amino acids. V was trimmed by 1 base and J by 6 bases, leaving 12 bases between them. Germline CDR1 reads SEHNR; CDR2 reads FQNEAQ (reference sequence). CDR3 protein: CASSLVRGHPEAFF. The CDR3 region has the DNA TGTGCCAGCAGCTTAGTCCGGGGACACCCTGAAGCTTTCTTT.

A note on this clonotype: This may come from a read error, since a much larger clone is one base off. CDR3 protein: CASSLNQRGDSYNEQFF. CDR3 DNA sequence: TGTGCCAGCAGCCTAAACCAGCGGGGGGACTCCTACAATGAGCAGTTCTTC. The J gene is TRBJ2-1, the V gene TRBV14; TRBD2 aligns across 9 bases. CDR3 length: 17 residues. From germline, CDR1 is SGHDN and CDR2 FVKESK. The J segment lost 0 bases and the V segment lost 4 bases, leaving 7 bases of the junction unmatched. The full variable domain, in which reference TRBV14 and TRBJ2-1 provide the parts outside the CDR3, is EAGVTQFPSHSVIEKGQTVTLRCDPISGHDNLYWYRRVMGKEIKFLLHFVKESKQDESGMPNNRFLAERTGGTYSTLKVQPAELEDSGVYFCASSLNQRGDSYNEQFFGPGTRLTVL.

Many counts were recorded for this clonotype. CDR3 protein: CSVGGTASSGANVLTF. The CDR3, as DNA: TGCAGCGTTGGTGGGACGGCGAGCTCTGGGGCCAACGTCCTGACTTTC. The V call is TRBV29-1, the J call TRBJ2-6; D is perhaps TRBD1 or TRBD2 (5 bases each). The CDR3 totals 16 residues. Deletions cut 4 bases from V and 0 bases from J, with 13 bases between. Germline assignment: CDR1 SQVTM and CDR2 ANQGSEA.

Many counts were recorded for this clonotype. This chain links TRBV20-1 with TRBJ1-5, with 8 bases that match TRBD1. Losses at the gene ends were 0 bases for V and 2 bases for J; bases not matched to a gene: 9. The CDR3 has 17 amino acids. The germline V gene encodes CDR1 DFQATT and CDR2 SNEGSKA (reference sequence). CDR3 loop: CSARDPSTGGGNQPQHF. CDR3 sequence (DNA): TGCAGTGCTAGAGATCCCTCCACAGGGGGAGGCAATCAGCCCCAGCATTTT.

About this clonotype: Possible read error: a much larger clone is one base away. J is TRBJ1-2 and V is TRBV7-2; perhaps TRBD1 as D (5 bases). CDR1 is SGHTA and CDR2 is FQGNSA in the germline V gene. The CDR3 covers 13 residues. The CDR3 loop reads CASSLAGRDGCTF. The CDR3 DNA reads TGTGCCAGCAGCCTTGCAGGGCGGGATGGCTGCACCTTC.

V and J are TRBV4-2 and TRBJ1-4; no definite D call. CDR1 is LGHNA and CDR2 is YNFKEQ in the germline V gene. The V and J ends lost 4 bases and 6 bases respectively, with 9 bases between them. The CDR3 runs to 13 residues. The CDR3 is CASSRGDDEKLFF. CDR3 DNA sequence: TGTGCCAGCAGCCGAGGAGACGATGAAAAACTGTTTTTT.

The sample holds many counts of this clonotype. The genes are TRBV20-1 and TRBJ2-3, with 10 bases that match TRBD2. V gave up 5 bases and J gave up 4 bases; unmatched junction bases: 3. Per the germline V gene, CDR1 is DFQATT and CDR2 is SNEGSKA (reference sequence). This CDR3 has 13 residues. The CDR3, as DNA: TGCAGTGCTGCTAGCGGGGGCGCAGATACGCAGTATTTT. This encodes CSAASGGADTQYF.

Remarks on this clonotype: This may come from a read error, since a much larger clone is one base off. This chain uses TRBV7-2 with TRBJ1-6; TRBD1 is a possible D gene (5 bases). Trimming took 1 base from V and 9 from J, leaving 10 bases between them. Germline V gene sequence: CDR1 SGHTA, CDR2 FQGNSA. The CDR3 has 14 amino acids. CDR3 in DNA: TGTGCCAGCAGCTTAGGGTTCGGGGGTTCACCCCTCCACTTT. Residues: CASSLGFGGSPLHF.

This clonotype was seen many times. The genes are TRBV12-5 and TRBJ2-5; D possibly corresponds to TRBD1 (6 bases). This CDR3 region has 15 residues. V shed 6 bases and J shed 3 bases, with 17 bases lying between them. Germline loops: CDR1 LGHNT, CDR2 FRNRAP. CDR3 coding DNA: TGTGCTAGTGGACTCGACAGGCCCTTCGAAGAGACCCAGTACTTC. Encoded protein: CASGLDRPFEETQYF.

This clonotype has ten or more counts. This chain links TRBV7-8 with TRBJ2-1, with 11 bases that match TRBD2. This CDR3 has 17 amino acids. Per the germline V gene, CDR1 is SGHVS and CDR2 is FQNEAQ. The junction had 10 bases not matched to a gene; V was cut back by 5 bases and J by 4 bases. The CDR3 DNA is TGTGCCAGCAGCCCGTTGACCGCTAGCGGGGGGTACAATGAGCAGTTCTTC. Residues: CASSPLTASGGYNEQFF.

This clonotype appeared a few times. The genes are TRBV12-3 or TRBV12-4 and TRBJ1-6; TRBD1 matches 9 bases. The CDR3 length is 14 residues. Trimming at V came to 6 bases and at J to 7 bases, leaving 4 bases not matched to a gene. CDR3 in DNA: TGTGCCAGCAGACCGGGACAGGGAAATTCACCCCTCCACTTT. Translation gives CASRPGQGNSPLHF.

This clonotype occurred many times. One base away lies a much larger clone, so this may be a sequencing read error. J is TRBJ2-7 and V is TRBV20-1, with 7 bases lining up with TRBD2. In germline, CDR1 is DFQATT, CDR2 SNEGSKA (reference sequence). The CDR3 has 12 amino acids. Here the CDR3 reads CRASTRGDEQYF. The CDR3 nucleotides read TGCAGGGCTAGTACCCGGGGGGACGAGCAGTACTTC.

This clonotype was picked up a small number of times. J is TRBJ1-2 and V is TRBV7-2; tentatively, D is TRBD1 (5 bases). Between the trimmed V and J ends, which lost 6 bases and 4 bases, there was a span of 15 bases. The CDR3 length is 14 residues. In germline, CDR1 is SGHTA, CDR2 FQGNSA. CDR3 region: CASSSSGLAYGYTF. The CDR3 nucleotides are TGTGCCAGCAGTTCGTCAGGGCTTGCCTATGGCTACACCTTC.

Worth noting for this clonotype: This may come from a read error, since a much larger clone is one base off. The chain carries TRBV6-2 or TRBV6-3 and TRBJ2-7; weak D call: TRBD1 (5 bases). The CDR3 sequence is 14 residues long. Germline V gives CDR1 MNHEY, CDR2 SVGEGT. The DNA of the CDR3 is TGTGCCAGCAGCCCCCCGGCTCAGGGTAACGAGCGGTACTTC. Translating it yields CASSPPAQGNERYF.